This paragraph reports one T cell receptor beta chain. Sequenced by immunoSEQ multiplex PCR; TCRdb stores in-frame clones only, minus some. The sample records around 71,000 clones, around 80% being singletons. CDR3 length equals 16 residues. Germline V gene sequence: CDR1 SQVTM, CDR2 ANQGSEA. V lost 1 base, J lost 5 bases, and 11 bases stayed unmatched. This sample is part of a study of blood T cell repertoires in COVID-19. Sequencing was done on a sample of peripheral blood. The TCR originated in a woman older than 75 with active or convalescent COVID-19. The chain couples TRBV29-1 to TRBJ2-5; TRBD1 matches 9 bases. In nucleotides, the CDR3 is TGCAGCGTTGAAGCCCGAGGACAGGGGAGAAGGGAGACCCAGTACTTC. Translation gives CSVEARGQGRRETQYF.